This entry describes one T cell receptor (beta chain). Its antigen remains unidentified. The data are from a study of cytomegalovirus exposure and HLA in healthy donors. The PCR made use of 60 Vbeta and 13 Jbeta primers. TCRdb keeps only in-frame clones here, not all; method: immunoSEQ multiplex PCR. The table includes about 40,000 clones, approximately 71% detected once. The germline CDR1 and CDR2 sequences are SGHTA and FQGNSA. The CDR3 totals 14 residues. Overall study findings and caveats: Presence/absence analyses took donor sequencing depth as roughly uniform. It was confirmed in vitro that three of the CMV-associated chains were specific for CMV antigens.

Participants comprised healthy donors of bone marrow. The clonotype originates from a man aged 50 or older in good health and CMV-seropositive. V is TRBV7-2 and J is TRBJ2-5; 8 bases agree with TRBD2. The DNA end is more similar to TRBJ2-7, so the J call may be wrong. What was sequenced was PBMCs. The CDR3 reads CASSPPGLVSEQYF. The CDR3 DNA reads TGTGCCAGCAGCCCGCCGGGACTAGTAAGCGAGCAGTACTTC.